The 15 T cell receptor beta chains below all came from one sample that was sequenced in a study of blood T cell repertoires in COVID-19. Sequencing was performed with immunoSEQ multiplex PCR; in TCRdb, only in-frame clones are kept and a portion is missing. The sample holds about 160,000 clones, more than 75% seen once. Source material: peripheral blood. Receptor source: a man aged 40-49 years with acute or convalescent COVID-19.

A few counts support this clone. This chain links TRBV10-2 with TRBJ1-1, with D possibly matching TRBD1 (6 bases). This CDR3 has 12 residues. V was trimmed by 9 bases and J by 3 bases, leaving 11 bases between them. CDR1 WSHSY and CDR2 SAAADI come from the germline V gene. Here the CDR3 DNA reads TGCGCCAGTGGGGACACCTACACTGAAGCTTTCTTT. As protein: CASGDTYTEAFF.

This chain links TRBV28 with TRBJ2-1, with D perhaps matching TRBD1 (6 bases). Looked up from germline, CDR1 is MDHEN and CDR2 is SYDVKM. The CDR3 totals 13 residues. V lost 10 bases and J lost 4, with 14 bases in between. The CDR3 region is CATSRTVYNEQFF. The CDR3 DNA reads as TGTGCCACCAGCCGGACAGTTTACAATGAGCAGTTCTTC.

For the CDR3, the DNA is TGCGCCAGCAGGCAGGGAATGAACACTGAAGCTTTCTTT. Protein product: CASRQGMNTEAFF. This chain connects TRBV10-2 to TRBJ1-1; possible D gene TRBD1, 5 bases. The CDR3 has 13 amino acids. V was pared by 6 bases and J by 0 bases, with 8 bases between. Per the germline V gene, CDR1 is WSHSY and CDR2 is SAAADI.

This chain connects TRBV28 to TRBJ1-1; 7 bases are shared with TRBD1. The CDR3 contains 13 residues. V dropped 5 bases and J dropped 7; count of bases not matched to a gene: 7. CDR1 and CDR2 (germline): MDHEN, SYDVKM. The CDR3 DNA is TGTGCCAGCAGTCTCCCTCAGGGGGGTGAAGCTTTCTTT. It translates to CASSLPQGGEAFF.

The rearrangement links TRBV2 to TRBJ2-3; 8 bases map to TRBD2. The length of the CDR3 is 16 residues. In germline, CDR1 is SNHLY, CDR2 FYNNEI. Trimming removed 1 base from V and 0 bases from J; junction bases left unmatched: 3. For the CDR3, the DNA is TGTGCCAGCAGTGAAGGTCGGGGGGGGAGCACAGATACGCAGTATTTT. This encodes CASSEGRGGSTDTQYF.

A remark on this clone: An end of the junction does not agree with germline; a read error may underlie this. This chain joins TRBV7-7 and TRBJ2-7, with D perhaps TRBD1 (5 bases). Germline lookup yields CDR1 SSHAT and CDR2 FNYEAQ (reference sequence). CDR3 length: 13 residues. This chain's CDR3 is CASSLDRQSEQYF. Written as DNA, the CDR3 is TGTGCTAGCAGCTTAGACAGACAGAGCGAGCAGTACTTC.

The genes are TRBV4-2 and TRBJ1-3, with D tentatively TRBD1 (6 bases). Germline V CDR1 and CDR2: LGHNA, YNFKEQ. This CDR3 contains 15 residues. Deletions cut 3 bases from V and 1 base from J, with 10 bases between. CDR3 protein: CASSQGASSGNTIYF. CDR3 bases: TGTGCCAGCAGCCAGGGGGCCAGTTCTGGAAACACCATATATTTT.

The chain links TRBV5-8 to TRBJ1-6, with D uncertain. CDR3 size: 14 residues. CDR1 and CDR2 (germline): SGHTS, YDEGEE. The V end lost 4 bases, the J end lost 7 bases, and 12 bases lay between the germline ends. Here the CDR3 DNA reads TGTGCCAGCAGCCAACAGAGGGCGAATTCACCCCTCCACTTT. Translating it yields CASSQQRANSPLHF. The whole variable domain, remainder taken from reference TRBV5-8 and TRBJ1-6, is EAGVTQSPTHLIKTRGQQATLRCSPISGHTSVYWYQQALGLGLQFLLWYDEGEERNRGNFPPRFSGRQFPNYSSELNVNALELEDSALYLCASSQQRANSPLHFGNGTRLTVT.

The table lists this clone with a few counts. This chain links TRBV10-3 with TRBJ1-6, with TRBD1 as a possible D gene (5 bases). This CDR3 comprises 16 residues. Germline loops: CDR1 ENHRY, CDR2 SYGVKD. Trimming pared 0 bases from V and 7 bases from J, leaving 13 bases between. The CDR3 reads CAISESWGVGNSPLHF. Here the CDR3 DNA reads TGTGCCATCAGTGAGTCGTGGGGGGTTGGGAATTCACCCCTCCACTTT.

This clone has just one count. This CDR3 is CASSPGQGTEAFF. CDR3 nucleotides: TGTGCCAGCAGCCCGGGACAGGGCACTGAAGCTTTCTTT. The genes are TRBV5-8 and TRBJ1-1, with 9 bases aligning to TRBD1. This CDR3 has 13 amino acids. CDR1 and CDR2 from the germline V gene are SGHTS and YDEGEE. V shed 4 bases, J shed 4 bases, and the junction held 2 bases outside the gene matches.

The chain has TRBV5-1 and TRBJ2-1; 10 bases match TRBD2. This CDR3 has 14 residues. Germline assignment: CDR1 SGHRS and CDR2 YFSETQ. Trimming took 5 bases from V and 5 from J; bases not matched to a gene: 4. CDR3 residues: CASSSGGQNNEQFF. The CDR3 bases are TGCGCCAGCAGTAGCGGGGGGCAGAACAATGAGCAGTTCTTC.

The genes are TRBV11-2 and TRBJ2-7; D might be TRBD1 (6 bases). The CDR3 length is 12 residues. V was trimmed by 6 bases and J by 4 bases, leaving 10 bases between them. Germline assignment: CDR1 SGHAT and CDR2 FQNNGV. In DNA, the CDR3 is TGTGCCAGCAGACAGGGAGTATACGAGCAGTACTTC. It codes for CASRQGVYEQYF. Using reference TRBV11-2 and TRBJ2-7 for the parts outside the CDR3, the full variable domain is EAGVAQSPRYKIIEKRQSVAFWCNPISGHATLYWYQQILGQGPKLLIQFQNNGVVDDSQLPKDRFSAERLKGVDSTLKIQPAKLEDSAVYLCASRQGVYEQYFGPGTRLTVT.

This chain uses TRBV21-1 with TRBJ2-3; the table's D call, TRBD1, has no DNA check behind it. TRBV21-1 is assigned pseudogene status. The CDR3 covers 14 residues. The CDR3 is CASKLRGLADTQYF. CDR3 nucleotide sequence: TGTGCCAGCAAGCTCAGGGGGCTCGCAGATACGCAGTATTTT.

This chain links TRBV28 with TRBJ1-4; D is perhaps TRBD1 (5 bases). Germline assignment: CDR1 MDHEN and CDR2 SYDVKM. V was pared by 4 bases and J by 7 bases, with 16 bases between. The CDR3 spans 15 residues. CDR3 sequence (DNA): TGTGCCAGCAGTTCTCAACAGGCCCACGCTGAAAAACTGTTTTTT. Translating it yields CASSSQQAHAEKLFF.

V gene TRBV2 combines with J gene TRBJ2-3; 7 nucleotides line up with TRBD1. This CDR3 region has 14 residues. Losses at the gene ends were 6 bases for V and 4 bases for J; bases not matched to a gene: 7. CDR1 and CDR2 (germline): SNHLY, FYNNEI. CDR3 protein: CASSSGGVADTQYF. The CDR3 DNA reads TGTGCCAGCAGCTCAGGGGGAGTAGCAGATACGCAGTATTTT.